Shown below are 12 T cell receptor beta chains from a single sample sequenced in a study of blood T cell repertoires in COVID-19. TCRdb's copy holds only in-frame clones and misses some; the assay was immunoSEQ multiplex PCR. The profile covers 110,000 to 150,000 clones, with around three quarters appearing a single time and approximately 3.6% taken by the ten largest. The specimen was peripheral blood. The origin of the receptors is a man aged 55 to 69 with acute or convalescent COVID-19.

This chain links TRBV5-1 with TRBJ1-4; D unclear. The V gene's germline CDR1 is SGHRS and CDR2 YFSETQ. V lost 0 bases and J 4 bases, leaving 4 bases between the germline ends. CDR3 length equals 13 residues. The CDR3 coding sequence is TGCGCCAGCAGCTTGGTTCATAATGAAAAACTGTTTTTT. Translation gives CASSLVHNEKLFF.

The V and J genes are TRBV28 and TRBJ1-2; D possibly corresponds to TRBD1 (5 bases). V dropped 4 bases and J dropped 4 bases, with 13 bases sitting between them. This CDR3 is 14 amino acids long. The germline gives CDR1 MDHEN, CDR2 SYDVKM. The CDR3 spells CASSSPGLSYGYTF. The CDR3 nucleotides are TGTGCCAGCAGTTCCCCGGGACTCTCCTATGGCTACACCTTC.

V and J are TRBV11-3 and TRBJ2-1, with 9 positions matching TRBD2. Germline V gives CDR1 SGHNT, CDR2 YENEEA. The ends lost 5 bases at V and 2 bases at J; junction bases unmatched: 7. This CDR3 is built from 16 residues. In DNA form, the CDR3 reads TGTGCCAGCAGCGTCGATCTAGCGGGAACCTACAATGAGCAGTTCTTC. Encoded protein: CASSVDLAGTYNEQFF.

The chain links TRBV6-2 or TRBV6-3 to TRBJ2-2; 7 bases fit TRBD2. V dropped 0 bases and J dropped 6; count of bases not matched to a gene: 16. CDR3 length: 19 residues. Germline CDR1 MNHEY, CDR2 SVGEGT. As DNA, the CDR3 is TGTGCCAGCAGTTACTCGAGGACCTGGGCGGGAGTCCTTCCCGGGGAGCTGTTTTTT. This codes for CASSYSRTWAGVLPGELFF.

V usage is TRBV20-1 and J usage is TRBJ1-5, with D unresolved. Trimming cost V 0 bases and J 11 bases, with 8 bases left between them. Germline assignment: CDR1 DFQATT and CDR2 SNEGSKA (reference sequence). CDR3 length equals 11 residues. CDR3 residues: CSARDFPAQHF. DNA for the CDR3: TGCAGTGCTAGAGATTTCCCAGCCCAGCATTTT.

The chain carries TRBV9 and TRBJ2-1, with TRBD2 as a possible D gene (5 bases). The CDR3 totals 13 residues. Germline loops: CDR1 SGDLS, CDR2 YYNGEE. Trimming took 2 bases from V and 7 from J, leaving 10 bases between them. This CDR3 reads CASSVGSANEQFF. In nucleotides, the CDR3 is TGTGCCAGCAGCGTCGGTAGCGCTAATGAGCAGTTCTTC.

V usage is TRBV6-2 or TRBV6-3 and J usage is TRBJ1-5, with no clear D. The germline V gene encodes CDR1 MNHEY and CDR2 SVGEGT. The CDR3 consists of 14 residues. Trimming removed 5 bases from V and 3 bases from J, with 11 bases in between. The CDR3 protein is CASSPNRDNQPQHF. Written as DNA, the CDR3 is TGTGCCAGCAGTCCAAACCGGGACAATCAGCCCCAGCATTTT.

The CDR3 here is CASSWGTGPFGEKLFF. CDR3 in DNA: TGCGCCAGCAGCTGGGGGACAGGTCCATTTGGGGAAAAACTGTTTTTT. This rearrangement joins TRBV5-1 to TRBJ1-4, with TRBD1 matching 8 bases. The CDR3 sequence is 16 residues long. Germline values: CDR1 SGHRS, CDR2 YFSETQ. Trimming removed 3 bases from V and 8 bases from J; junction bases left unmatched: 12. Full variable domain (remainder filled in from reference TRBV5-1 and TRBJ1-4): KAGVTQTPRYLIKTRGQQVTLSCSPISGHRSVSWYQQTPGQGLQFLFEYFSETQRNKGNFPGRFSGRQFSNSRSEMNVSTLELGDSALYLCASSWGTGPFGEKLFFGSGTQLSVL.

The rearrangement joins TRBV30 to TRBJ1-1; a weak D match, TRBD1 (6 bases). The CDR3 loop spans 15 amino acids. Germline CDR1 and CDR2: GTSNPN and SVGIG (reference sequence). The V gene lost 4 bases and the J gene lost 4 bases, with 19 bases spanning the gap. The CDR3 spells CAWTLGHSRSTEAFF. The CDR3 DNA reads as TGTGCCTGGACCCTGGGACACTCGAGGAGCACTGAAGCTTTCTTT.

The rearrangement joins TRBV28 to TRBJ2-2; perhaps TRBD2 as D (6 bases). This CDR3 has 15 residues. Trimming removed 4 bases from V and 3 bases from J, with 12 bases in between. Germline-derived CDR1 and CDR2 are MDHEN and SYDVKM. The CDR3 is CASSSSAGDTGELFF. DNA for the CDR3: TGTGCCAGCAGTTCTAGCGCCGGGGACACCGGGGAGCTGTTTTTT.

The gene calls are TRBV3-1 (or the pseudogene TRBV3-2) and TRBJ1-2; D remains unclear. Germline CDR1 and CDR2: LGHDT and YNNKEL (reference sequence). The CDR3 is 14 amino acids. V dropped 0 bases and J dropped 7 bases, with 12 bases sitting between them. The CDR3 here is CASSQEGTETGYTF. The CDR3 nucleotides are TGTGCCAGCAGCCAAGAAGGAACAGAAACTGGCTACACCTTC.

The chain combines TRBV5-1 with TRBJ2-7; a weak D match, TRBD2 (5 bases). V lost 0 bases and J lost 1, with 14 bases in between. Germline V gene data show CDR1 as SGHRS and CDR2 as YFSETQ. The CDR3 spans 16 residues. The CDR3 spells CASSLAVGVGSYEQYF. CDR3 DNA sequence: TGCGCCAGCAGCTTGGCCGTCGGGGTAGGGTCCTACGAGCAGTACTTC.